The rows below give T cell receptor beta chains drawn from one sample of a study of T cell responses to AZD1222 COVID-19 vaccine. TCRdb keeps only in-frame clones here, not all; method: immunoSEQ multiplex PCR. The sample includes around 77,000 clones, around 86% of them seen just once. Specimen: peripheral blood, collected on day 0 of AZD1222 vaccination. Receptor source: an adult in good health. Each CDR3 is given with its conserved first and last residue. The order of the fields is clone size, D gene, J gene, V gene, CDR3 DNA, CDR3 protein. The D gene is left open where the match is weak. Some rows have no size entry. The others give once, few or many, or a class for an expanded clone.

clone size: .; D gene: .; J gene: TRBJ1-6; V gene: TRBV3-1/TRBV3-2; CDR3 DNA: TGTGCCAGCAGCCTCGTTAAGGGCGCGTGGTCACCCCTCCACTTT; CDR3 protein: CASSLVKGAWSPLHF
clone size: .; D gene: TRBD1; J gene: TRBJ1-2; V gene: TRBV25-1; CDR3 DNA: TGTGCCAGCAGGGGACAGGGAGGTCGGAATGGCTACACCTTC; CDR3 protein: CASRGQGGRNGYTF
clone size: .; D gene: .; J gene: TRBJ1-2; V gene: TRBV2; CDR3 DNA: TGTGCCAGCGTTTCAGGGATCGCGGGCTACACCTTC; CDR3 protein: CASVSGIAGYTF
clone size: once; D gene: .; J gene: TRBJ1-4; V gene: TRBV4-1; CDR3 DNA: TGCGCCAGCAGCCGAACGCCTGAAGGGGGTGAAAAACTGTTTTTT; CDR3 protein: CASSRTPEGGEKLFF
clone size: once; D gene: .; J gene: TRBJ1-5; V gene: TRBV5-8; CDR3 DNA: TGTGCCAGCACCCTGGTCCGTAAGGCGTTATCTGATAGCAATCAGCCCCAGCATTTT; CDR3 protein: CASTLVRKALSDSNQPQHF
clone size: .; D gene: .; J gene: TRBJ1-2; V gene: TRBV30; CDR3 DNA: TGTGCCTGGACAGCAATAGGGTATGGCTACACCTTC; CDR3 protein: CAWTAIGYGYTF
clone size: .; D gene: .; J gene: TRBJ1-1; V gene: TRBV20-1; CDR3 DNA: TGCAGTGCTAGTGAGGACCCGAACACTGAAGCTTTCTTT; CDR3 protein: CSASEDPNTEAFF
clone size: .; D gene: TRBD1; J gene: TRBJ1-2; V gene: TRBV25-1; CDR3 DNA: TGTGCCAGCAGTACAGGGACAGGGTACGGCTACACCTTC; CDR3 protein: CASSTGTGYGYTF
clone size: .; D gene: .; J gene: TRBJ2-1; V gene: TRBV3-1/TRBV3-2; CDR3 DNA: TGTGCCAGCAGCCATCGAGGGCGACTCTACAATGAGCAGTTCTTC; CDR3 protein: CASSHRGRLYNEQFF
clone size: .; D gene: TRBD1; J gene: TRBJ1-1; V gene: TRBV5-1; CDR3 DNA: TGCGCCAGCAGCTTGGAAGGTAGGGGGCACACTGAAGCTTTCTTT; CDR3 protein: CASSLEGRGHTEAFF
clone size: .; D gene: .; J gene: TRBJ1-4; V gene: TRBV7-9; CDR3 DNA: TGTGCCAGCAGCTTAGGGGCAGGGGATGAAAAACTGTTTTTT; CDR3 protein: CASSLGAGDEKLFF
clone size: once; D gene: TRBD1; J gene: TRBJ2-5; V gene: TRBV7-8; CDR3 DNA: TGTGCCAGCAGCCCCAAAGTTCCGGACAGGGGAGGAGAGACCCAGTACTTC; CDR3 protein: CASSPKVPDRGGETQYF
clone size: .; D gene: .; J gene: TRBJ1-5; V gene: TRBV7-8; CDR3 DNA: TGTGCCAGCGGAGGGCAAAGCAATCAGCCCCAGCATTTT; CDR3 protein: CASGGQSNQPQHF
clone size: .; D gene: .; J gene: TRBJ2-2; V gene: TRBV7-6; CDR3 DNA: TGTGCCAGCAGCTTGTCCAGCTCGAACACCGGGGAGCTGTTTTTT; CDR3 protein: CASSLSSSNTGELFF